This T cell receptor beta chain appears in the sequencing data of a study of shared clonotypes between healthy human individuals (dated by TCRdb to 2020 to 2021). For the study in its entirety: A couple of women and a few men aged 18 to 49 years were included in the cohort. Libraries were prepared and TCR repertoires were sequenced by different laboratories using diverse techniques, in order to increase sequencing depth and limit assay-specific biases. To estimate repertoire size and how much clonotypes are shared between individuals, the study performed deep sequencing of blood TCR repertoires from five healthy adults. For each donor, three plates each were used for CD4 naive and CD4 memory, two plates were used for CD8 naive, and one plate was used for CD8 memory. Per donor, leukapheresis produced somewhere between about 0.8 and 9.5 billion PBMCs.

CD8 naive samples were CD45RO-negative cells positively selected for CCR7, giving a CD45RA+CCR7+ population that excluded TemRA cells. The donors were healthy, HIV-negative adults who had no recently reported acute infections or vaccinations. All donors were Caucasian adults living in Nashville, Tennessee, USA. Blood was obtained by leukapheresis, after which PBMCs were separated by Ficoll-Histopaque density gradient centrifugation and cryopreserved in liquid nitrogen vapor phase. Analytical flow cytometry was used to check the purity and quantity of each magnetically sorted T cell population. Each sorted fraction had its genomic DNA isolated and then quantified by UV absorbance on a Nanodrop 2000c. Here is what the overall study found, with its caveats: Larger estimated clonotype richness was generally found for naive subsets than for memory subsets. Sampling was restricted to blood, and TCR repertoires in tissues likely differ from the TCR repertoires found in blood. Incomplete sequencing was indicated by rarefaction of sorted-subset datasets, despite the large sequencing depth. Because the study included only a small number of donors, the genetic and exposure-history diversity represented was limited. Sharing across a few donors was observed for approximately 4.6% of naive CD4, under 4% of naive CD8, over 2% of memory CD4, and roughly 0.4% of memory CD8 clonotypes. Clonotypes shared by all four sorted-subset donors showed higher generation probabilities than non-shared clonotypes. Pairwise subsampling led to the expectation that sequencing depth would affect the degree of clonotype sharing among donors.

Worth noting for this clone: Its antigen remains unidentified. It has no much larger one-base neighbor in the sample; base qualities were not kept.

Using the deep immunoSEQ assay, multiplex PCR amplified TCR CDR3 regions from genomic DNA. Genomic DNA extracted from each cell subset was distributed evenly over all wells of several immunoSEQ 96-well plates, and each plate served as one replicate. For sorted subsets, approximately 210 ng genomic DNA, equal to tens of thousands of T cell genomes, was loaded into each replicate PCR. Purified libraries were measured with a Qubit 3.0 fluorometer, size-checked on a Bioanalyzer 2100, and measured again with the KAPA Library Quantification kit. Every immunoSEQ 96-well plate was sequenced on a separate single-read 150-cycle Illumina NextSeq 550 flow cell. The authors' analysis ran thus. Because the immunoSEQ output held only junctional sequences and lacked quality scores, the filtering could not match the filtering applied to full-length reads. Sequences were annotated with PyIR, a Python wrapper for IgBLAST v1.9, using IMGT germline references to assign V/J genes and CDR3. Reads were removed for weak V/J assignments (E-value above 1e-6), missing CDR3, stop codons, out-of-frame junctions, or ambiguous translated residues. V3J clonotypes were defined as sequences sharing an identical inferred V gene, J gene, and CDR3 amino acid sequence. Percentage overlap between repertoires was calculated by dividing the number of shared unique clonotypes by the size of the smaller repertoire. Three approaches were used to assess repertoire richness: RTK rarefaction, the Chao1 estimator, and Recon v2.1 estimates of unobserved clonotypes. Generation probabilities for all TCRbeta clonotypes obtained by the gDNA method from a handful of donors were computed using OLGA. TCRdb's version of the immuneACCESS table is confined to in-frame rearrangements and falls short of the full clone set. An unresolved V gene accounts for under half of the shortfall where checked; the remainder is of unknown origin. For V, J and clone size, that table is used; D and trimming come from the DNA. For this sample the table gives hundreds of thousands of clones, of which around 96% were detected only once. The ten largest make up 0.11% of the sample.

According to the germline V gene, CDR1 reads SGHRS and CDR2 reads YFSETQ. Spanning cysteine to phenylalanine, the CDR3 consists of 22 amino acids. Only CDR3 DNA is held: 66 bases, read in frame from base 1. V loses 5 bases at its end and J loses 0 bases; junction bases beyond the gene matches: 26. Material for sequencing was naive CD8+ T cells sorted from blood. This specimen's cell subset or site label, per the study, means: CD45RA+CCR7+. This TCR was recovered from a woman aged 25 to 45 in good health. The chain uses TRBV5-1 and TRBJ2-7; the central 10 bases match TRBD2. In nucleotide form, the sequence is TGCGCCAGCAGATATGGAGGGGTAAAGCCTAGCGGGAGCCACCCTTACTCCTACGAGCAGTACTTC. Translation gives CASRYGGVKPSGSHPYSYEQYF.